These 12 T cell receptor beta chains were all obtained from the same sample, sequenced in a study of blood T cell repertoires in COVID-19. Assay used: immunoSEQ multiplex PCR; TCRdb lists only in-frame clones, some missing. The table includes about 200,000 clones, 80% to 85% detected once. Input material: peripheral blood. These receptors came from a human donor in a cohort sampled during active COVID-19.

This chain connects TRBV19 to TRBJ2-5; 11 positions match TRBD2. The germline V gene has CDR1 LNHDA and CDR2 SQIVND (reference sequence). V lost 5 bases to trimming and J lost 4 bases; unmatched junction nucleotides: 9. The CDR3 totals 16 residues. The CDR3 nucleotides are TGTGCCAGTAGTGAACTAGCGGGAGTATACGGAGAGACCCAGTACTTC. It translates to CASSELAGVYGETQYF.

The chain links TRBV30 to TRBJ1-4; D perhaps matches TRBD1 (5 bases). Trimming removed 7 bases at V and 8 bases at J, with 14 bases between. The CDR3 is 12 residues long. Germline V lookup: CDR1 GTSNPN, CDR2 SVGIG (reference sequence). DNA for the CDR3: TGTGCCTCCTCTCTAGGGGAAGAAAAACTGTTTTTT. It encodes CASSLGEEKLFF.

The rearrangement links TRBV7-2 to TRBJ2-3; D unclear. Trimming cost V 7 bases and J 2 bases, with 13 bases left between them. The V gene's germline CDR1 is SGHTA and CDR2 FQGNSA. The CDR3 length is 14 residues. The CDR3 coding sequence is TGTGCCAGCACTCAGAGAGGTCCCACAGATACGCAGTATTTT. This codes for CASTQRGPTDTQYF.

The rearrangement links TRBV21-1 to TRBJ2-3; TRBD2, the table's D call, was not compared with the DNA. TRBV21-1 has pseudogene status. This CDR3 is 21 amino acids long. CDR3 sequence (DNA): TGTGCCAGCAGCAAAGAGGTTCGAGCGGGAGGGAGGGCTCGGGTCTCAGATACGCAGTATTTT. Translating gives CASSKEVRAGGRARVSDTQYF.

The chain links TRBV7-9 to TRBJ1-3, with D uncertain. Trimming removed 0 bases from V and 1 base from J, with 10 bases in between. Per the germline V gene, CDR1 is SEHNR and CDR2 is FQNEAQ (reference sequence). This CDR3 is 16 amino acids long. CDR3 sequence: CASSLALRTSGNTIYF. In DNA form, the CDR3 reads TGTGCCAGCAGCTTAGCGCTTAGGACTTCTGGAAACACCATATATTTT.

This clone has just a few counts. V usage is TRBV7-2 and J usage is TRBJ2-4; 7 positions agree with TRBD1. J lost 6 bases, V lost 1 base, and 6 bases had no gene match. The CDR3 length is 15 residues. Germline CDR1 and CDR2: SGHTA and FQGNSA. The CDR3, as DNA: TGTGCCAGCAGCTTAGAAGGCAGGGGGAGAAACATTCAGTACTTC. Residues: CASSLEGRGRNIQYF.

This clone was observed a few times. The chain couples TRBV5-6 to TRBJ1-5; D is undetermined. V lost 0 bases and J lost 6, with 4 bases in between. The germline V gene has CDR1 SGHDT and CDR2 YYEEEE. CDR3 length: 12 residues. The CDR3 sequence: CASSLAFQPQHF. The CDR3, as DNA: TGTGCCAGCAGCTTGGCCTTTCAGCCCCAGCATTTT.

Worth noting for this clone: At the DNA level, this CDR3 is encoded by other sequences in the same sample as well. This chain's CDR3 is CASSAGGLNTEAFF. For the CDR3, the DNA is TGTGCCAGCAGCGCGGGAGGGTTGAACACTGAAGCTTTCTTT. The chain couples TRBV9 to TRBJ1-1, with D hard to call. Germline lookup yields CDR1 SGDLS and CDR2 YYNGEE. This CDR3 region has 14 residues. V lost 3 bases and J 0 bases, leaving 9 bases between the germline ends. Complete variable domain (other parts from reference TRBV9 and TRBJ1-1): DSGVTQTPKHLITATGQRVTLRCSPRSGDLSVYWYQQSLDQGLQFLIQYYNGEERAKGNILERFSAQQFPDLHSELNLSSLELGDSALYFCASSAGGLNTEAFFGQGTRLTVV.

This clone appeared a few times. This chain uses TRBV27 with TRBJ2-7; weak D call: TRBD2 (6 bases). Trimming cost V 4 bases and J 7 bases, with 20 bases left between them. Germline V CDR1 and CDR2: MNHEY, SMNVEV (reference sequence). This CDR3 spans 15 amino acids. CDR3 in DNA: TGTGCCAGCAGTTCCCGCGGGAACCCTGGGGAAGAGCAGTACTTC. Protein sequence: CASSSRGNPGEEQYF.

The J gene is TRBJ2-7, the V gene TRBV4-1; TRBD2 is a possible D gene (6 bases). This CDR3 is 15 amino acids long. Per germline, CDR1 MGHRA and CDR2 YSYEKL. The V end lost 1 base, the J end lost 0 bases, and 10 bases lay between the germline ends. The chain's CDR3 is CASSQAGVSSYEQYF. The CDR3 nucleotides are TGCGCCAGCAGCCAAGCGGGAGTAAGCTCCTACGAGCAGTACTTC.

The chain employs TRBV7-9 and TRBJ1-5; 9 bases fit TRBD1. CDR3 size: 15 residues. Germline V gene data show CDR1 as SEHNR and CDR2 as FQNEAQ (reference sequence). J lost 6 bases, V lost 4 bases, and 7 bases had no gene match. The CDR3 sequence is CASSSGTGTGQPQHF. CDR3 coding DNA: TGTGCCAGCAGCTCCGGGACAGGGACAGGTCAGCCCCAGCATTTT.

The chain couples TRBV7-3 to TRBJ2-5, with D possibly matching TRBD2 (6 bases). Trimming took 8 bases from V and 0 from J, leaving 13 bases between them. This CDR3 region has 14 residues. Germline lookup yields CDR1 SGHTA and CDR2 FQGTGA. This CDR3 reads CASAPGLHQETQYF. The DNA for the CDR3 is TGTGCCAGCGCTCCGGGACTGCACCAAGAGACCCAGTACTTC.